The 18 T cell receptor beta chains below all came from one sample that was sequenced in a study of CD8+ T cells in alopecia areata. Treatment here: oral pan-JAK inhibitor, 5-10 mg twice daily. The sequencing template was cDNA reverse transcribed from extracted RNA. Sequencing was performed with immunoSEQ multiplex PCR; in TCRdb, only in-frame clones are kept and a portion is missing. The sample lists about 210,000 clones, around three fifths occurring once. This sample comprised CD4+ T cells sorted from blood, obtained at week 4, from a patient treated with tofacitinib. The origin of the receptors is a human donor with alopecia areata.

The CDR3 DNA reads TGTGCCAGCTGGGGGGAGGGGGAATCCTACAATGAGCAGTTCTTC. This encodes CASWGEGESYNEQFF. The rearrangement uses TRBV6-1 and TRBJ2-1; maybe TRBD2 (7 bases). The CDR3 is 15 residues long. Germline lookup yields CDR1 MNHNS and CDR2 SASEGT. The V gene lost 8 bases and the J gene lost 1 base, with 15 bases spanning the gap.

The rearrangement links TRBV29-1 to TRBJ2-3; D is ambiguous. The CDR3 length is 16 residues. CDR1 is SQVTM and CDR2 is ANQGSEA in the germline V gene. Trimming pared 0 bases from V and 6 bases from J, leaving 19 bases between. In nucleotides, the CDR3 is TGCAGCGTTGAAGATCCCCCTCGGGTCACAACGGATACGCAGTATTTT. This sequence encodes CSVEDPPRVTTDTQYF.

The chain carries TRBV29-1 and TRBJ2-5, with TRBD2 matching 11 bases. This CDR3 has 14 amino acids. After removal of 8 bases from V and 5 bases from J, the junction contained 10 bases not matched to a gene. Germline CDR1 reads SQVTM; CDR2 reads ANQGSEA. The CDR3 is CSKTSGATGETQYF. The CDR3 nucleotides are TGCAGCAAGACTAGCGGGGCCACCGGGGAGACCCAGTACTTC.

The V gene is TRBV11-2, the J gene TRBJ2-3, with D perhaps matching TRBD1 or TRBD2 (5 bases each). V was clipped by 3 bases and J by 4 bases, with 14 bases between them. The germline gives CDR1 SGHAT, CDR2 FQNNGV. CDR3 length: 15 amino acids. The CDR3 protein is CASSFSGDGADTQYF. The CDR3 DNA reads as TGTGCCAGCAGCTTCTCCGGGGACGGCGCAGATACGCAGTATTTT.

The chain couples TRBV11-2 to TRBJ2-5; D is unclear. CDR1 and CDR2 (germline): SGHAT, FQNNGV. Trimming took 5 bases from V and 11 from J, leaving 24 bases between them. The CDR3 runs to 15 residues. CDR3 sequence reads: CASSLEIRLDSTQYF. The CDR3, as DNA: TGTGCCAGCAGCCTGGAAATTAGGCTAGACTCAACGCAGTACTTC. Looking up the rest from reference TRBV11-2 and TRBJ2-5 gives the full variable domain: EAGVAQSPRYKIIEKRQSVAFWCNPISGHATLYWYQQILGQGPKLLIQFQNNGVVDDSQLPKDRFSAERLKGVDSTLKIQPAKLEDSAVYLCASSLEIRLDSTQYFGPGTRLLVL.

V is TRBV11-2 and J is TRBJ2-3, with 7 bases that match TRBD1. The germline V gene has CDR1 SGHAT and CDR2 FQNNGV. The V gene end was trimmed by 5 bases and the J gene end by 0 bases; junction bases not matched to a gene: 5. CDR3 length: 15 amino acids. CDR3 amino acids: CASSLQGTSTDTQYF. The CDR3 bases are TGTGCCAGCAGCCTACAGGGGACCAGCACAGATACGCAGTATTTT.

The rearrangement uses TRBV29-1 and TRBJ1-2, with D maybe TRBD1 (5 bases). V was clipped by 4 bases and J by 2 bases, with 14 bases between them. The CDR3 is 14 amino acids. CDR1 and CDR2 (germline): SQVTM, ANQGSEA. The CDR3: CSVVGDGKNYGYTF. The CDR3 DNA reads TGCAGCGTTGTCGGGGACGGAAAAAACTATGGCTACACCTTC.

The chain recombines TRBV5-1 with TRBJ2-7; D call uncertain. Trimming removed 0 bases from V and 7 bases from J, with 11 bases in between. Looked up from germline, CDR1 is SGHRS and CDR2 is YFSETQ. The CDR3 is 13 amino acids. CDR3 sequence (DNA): TGCGCCAGCAGCTTGGGGTATTTAGAGGAGCAGTACTTC. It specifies CASSLGYLEEQYF.

This CDR3 is CASSLGTVPYEQYF. CDR3 nucleotides: TGTGCCAGCAGCTTGGGGACAGTTCCTTACGAGCAGTACTTC. This chain uses TRBV13 with TRBJ2-7; 7 positions match TRBD1. Germline CDR1 reads PRHDT; CDR2 reads FYEKMQ (reference sequence). Germline trimming cut 3 bases from V and 4 bases from J; bases unmatched to any gene: 6. This CDR3 comprises 14 residues.

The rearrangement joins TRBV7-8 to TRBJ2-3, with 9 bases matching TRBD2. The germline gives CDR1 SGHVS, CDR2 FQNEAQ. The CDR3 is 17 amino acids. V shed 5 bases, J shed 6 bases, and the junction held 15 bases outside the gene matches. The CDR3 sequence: CASSPRARTSEKDTQYF. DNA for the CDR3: TGTGCCAGCAGCCCCCGAGCCAGGACTAGCGAGAAGGATACGCAGTATTTT.

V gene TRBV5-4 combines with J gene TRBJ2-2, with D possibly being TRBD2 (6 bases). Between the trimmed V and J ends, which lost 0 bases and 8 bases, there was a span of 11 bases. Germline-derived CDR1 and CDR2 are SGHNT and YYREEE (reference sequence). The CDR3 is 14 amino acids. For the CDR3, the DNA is TGTGCCAGCAGCTTGGGGCGGGAAAGGGGGGAGCTGTTTTTT. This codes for CASSLGRERGELFF. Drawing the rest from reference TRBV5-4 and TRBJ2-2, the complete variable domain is ETGVTQSPTHLIKTRGQQVTLRCSSQSGHNTVSWYQQALGQGPQFIFQYYREEENGRGNFPPRFSGLQFPNYSSELNVNALELDDSALYLCASSLGRERGELFFGEGSRLTVL.

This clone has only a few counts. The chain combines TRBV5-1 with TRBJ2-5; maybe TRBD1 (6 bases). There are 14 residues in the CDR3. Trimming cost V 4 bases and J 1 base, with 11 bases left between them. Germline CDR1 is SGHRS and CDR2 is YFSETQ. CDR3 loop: CASSVGHLQETQYF. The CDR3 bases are TGCGCCAGCAGCGTGGGACACCTCCAAGAGACCCAGTACTTC.

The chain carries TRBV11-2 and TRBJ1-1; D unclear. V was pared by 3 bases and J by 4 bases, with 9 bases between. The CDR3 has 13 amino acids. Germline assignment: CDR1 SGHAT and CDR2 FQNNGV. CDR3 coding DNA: TGTGCCAGCAGCTTCCCCGTCGCCACTGAAGCTTTCTTT. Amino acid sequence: CASSFPVATEAFF.

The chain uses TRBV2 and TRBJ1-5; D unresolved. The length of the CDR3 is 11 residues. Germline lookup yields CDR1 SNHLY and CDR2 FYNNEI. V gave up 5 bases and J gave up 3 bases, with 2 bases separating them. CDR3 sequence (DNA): TGTGCCAGCAGTATCAATCAGCCCCAGCATTTT. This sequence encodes CASSINQPQHF. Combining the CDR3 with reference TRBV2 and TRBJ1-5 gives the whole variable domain EPEVTQTPSHQVTQMGQEVILRCVPISNHLYFYWYRQILGQKVEFLVSFYNNEISEKSEIFDDQFSVERPDGSNFTLKIRSTKLEDSAMYFCASSINQPQHFGDGTRLSIL.

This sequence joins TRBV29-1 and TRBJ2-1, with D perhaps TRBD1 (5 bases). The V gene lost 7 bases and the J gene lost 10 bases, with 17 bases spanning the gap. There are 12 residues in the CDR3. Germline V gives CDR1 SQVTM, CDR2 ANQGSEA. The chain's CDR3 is CSGTRRGREQFF. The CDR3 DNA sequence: TGCAGCGGGACCCGAAGGGGCAGAGAGCAGTTCTTC.

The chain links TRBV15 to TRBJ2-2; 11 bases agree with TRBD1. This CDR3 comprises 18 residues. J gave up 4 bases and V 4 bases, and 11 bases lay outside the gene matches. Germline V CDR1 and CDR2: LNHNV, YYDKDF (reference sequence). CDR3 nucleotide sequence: TGTGCCACCAGCAACCCCCCCGGGACAGGGGGAGGCACCGGGGAGCTGTTTTTT. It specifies CATSNPPGTGGGTGELFF.

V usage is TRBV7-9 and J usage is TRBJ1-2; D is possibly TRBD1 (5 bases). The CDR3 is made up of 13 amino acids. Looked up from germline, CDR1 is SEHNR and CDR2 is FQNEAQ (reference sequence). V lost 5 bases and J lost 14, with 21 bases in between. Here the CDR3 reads CASSPDSRLVGTF. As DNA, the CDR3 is TGTGCCAGCAGCCCCGACAGCCGCTTGGTGGGAACCTTC.

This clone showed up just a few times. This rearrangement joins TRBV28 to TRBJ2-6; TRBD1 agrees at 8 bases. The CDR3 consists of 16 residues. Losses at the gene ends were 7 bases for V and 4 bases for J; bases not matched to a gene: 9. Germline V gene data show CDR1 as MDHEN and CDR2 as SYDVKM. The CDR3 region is CASTQGAAGGANVLTF. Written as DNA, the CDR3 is TGTGCCAGCACCCAGGGGGCCGCGGGAGGGGCCAACGTCCTGACTTTC. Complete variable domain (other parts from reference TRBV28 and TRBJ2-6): DVKVTQSSRYLVKRTGEKVFLECVQDMDHENMFWYRQDPGLGLRLIYFSYDVKMKEKGDIPEGYSVSREKKERFSLILESASTNQTSMYLCASTQGAAGGANVLTFGAGSRLTVL.